The clone carrying this T cell receptor (beta chain) showed up just once. Its matching antigen is unknown. The data derive from a study of T cell responses to AZD1222 COVID-19 vaccine. Overall study findings and caveats: CD4 TCRs linked to vaccination spanned spike, dominating at 160-218 and 743-854. Donors were chiefly white British, with a greater number of females, and clonal diversity was perhaps underestimated. Scientists sampled the repertoires only once the peak T cell response had passed. Per reports, nearly half of all spike-specific TCRs target regions that are unmutated in variants.

TCRdb's table, derived via immunoSEQ multiplex PCR, lists solely in-frame clones and lacks some. The sample holds around 54,000 clones, 65% to 90% seen once. Losses at the gene ends were 4 bases for V and 4 bases for J; bases not matched to a gene: 8. The CDR3 totals 16 residues. The V gene's germline CDR1 is MNHNY and CDR2 SVGAGI (reference sequence). This sample comprised peripheral blood, obtained 28 days after the second AZD1222 dose. The J gene is TRBJ1-2, the V gene TRBV6-6, with 11 bases that match TRBD1. This TCR came from an adult who received the AZD1222 COVID-19 vaccine. The CDR3 spells CASSLRTGQGAYGYTF. The CDR3 bases are TGTGCCAGCAGTTTACGCACAGGACAGGGGGCCTATGGCTACACCTTC.